The present entry profiles one TCR beta chain with its context. Its antigen is not identified. The primer mix had 60 Vbeta and 13 Jbeta primers. The assay was immunoSEQ multiplex PCR, and TCRdb's table has in-frame clones only and misses some. The data contain about 210,000 clones, roughly 79% of them singletons. The data originate from a study of cytomegalovirus exposure and HLA in healthy donors. Study at large: From 190 million or so T cells, an earlier analysis saw 120 million or so unique TCR beta sequences.

Whole-study findings and limits: The authors later found most CMV-associated TCR beta chains appeared HLA-restricted. An analysis done earlier found most TCR beta V segments productive about 87% or about 30% of the time.

Sample: PBMCs. This TCR derives from a male donor in good health and CMV-seronegative.

The CDR3 region is CASTSADEQFF. Written as DNA, the CDR3 is TGTGCCAGCACCAGCGCCGATGAGCAGTTCTTC. The chain combines TRBV7-9 with TRBJ2-1; D gene unclear. Deletions cut 7 bases from V and 8 bases from J, with 9 bases between. CDR1 is SEHNR, CDR2 FQNEAQ, per germline (reference sequence). The CDR3 spans 11 residues.